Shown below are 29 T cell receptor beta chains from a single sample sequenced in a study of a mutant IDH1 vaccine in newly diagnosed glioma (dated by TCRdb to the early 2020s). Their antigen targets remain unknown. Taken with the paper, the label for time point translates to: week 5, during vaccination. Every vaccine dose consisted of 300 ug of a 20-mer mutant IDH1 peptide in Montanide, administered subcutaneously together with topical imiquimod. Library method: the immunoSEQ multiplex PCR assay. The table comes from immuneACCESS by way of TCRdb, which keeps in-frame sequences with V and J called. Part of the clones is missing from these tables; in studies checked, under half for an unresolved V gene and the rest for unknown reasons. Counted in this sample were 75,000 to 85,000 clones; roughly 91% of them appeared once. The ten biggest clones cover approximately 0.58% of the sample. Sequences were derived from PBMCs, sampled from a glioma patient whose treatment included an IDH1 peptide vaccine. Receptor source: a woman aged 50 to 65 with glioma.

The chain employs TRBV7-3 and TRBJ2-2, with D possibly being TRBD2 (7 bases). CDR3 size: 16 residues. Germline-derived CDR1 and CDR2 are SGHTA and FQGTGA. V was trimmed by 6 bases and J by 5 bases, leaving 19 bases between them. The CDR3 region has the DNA TGTGCCAGCAGTCTATCGGGGGGCGCCGGGACCGGGGAGCTGTTTTTT. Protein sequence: CASSLSGGAGTGELFF.

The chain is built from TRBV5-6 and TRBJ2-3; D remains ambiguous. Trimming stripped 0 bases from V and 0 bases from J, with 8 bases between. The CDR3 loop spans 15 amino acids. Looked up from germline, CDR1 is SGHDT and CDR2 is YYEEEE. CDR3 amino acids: CASSLGPSSTDTQYF. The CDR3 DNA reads TGTGCCAGCAGCTTGGGTCCTTCTAGCACAGATACGCAGTATTTT. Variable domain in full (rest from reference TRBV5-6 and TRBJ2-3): DAGVTQSPTHLIKTRGQQVTLRCSPKSGHDTVSWYQQALGQGPQFIFQYYEEEERQRGNFPDRFSGHQFPNYSSELNVNALLLGDSALYLCASSLGPSSTDTQYFGPGTRLTVL.

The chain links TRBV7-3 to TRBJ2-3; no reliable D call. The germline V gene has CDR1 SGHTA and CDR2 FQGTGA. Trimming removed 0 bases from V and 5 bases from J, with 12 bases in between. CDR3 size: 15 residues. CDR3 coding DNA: TGTGCCAGCAGCTTAACATCCGGGTTGGGAGATACGCAGTATTTT. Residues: CASSLTSGLGDTQYF.

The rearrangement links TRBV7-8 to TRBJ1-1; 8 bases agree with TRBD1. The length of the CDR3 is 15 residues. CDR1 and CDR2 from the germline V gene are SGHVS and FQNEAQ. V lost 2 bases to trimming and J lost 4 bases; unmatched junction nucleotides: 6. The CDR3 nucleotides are TGTGCCAGCAGCTTACGACAGGGGTCCACCACTGAAGCTTTCTTT. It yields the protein CASSLRQGSTTEAFF.

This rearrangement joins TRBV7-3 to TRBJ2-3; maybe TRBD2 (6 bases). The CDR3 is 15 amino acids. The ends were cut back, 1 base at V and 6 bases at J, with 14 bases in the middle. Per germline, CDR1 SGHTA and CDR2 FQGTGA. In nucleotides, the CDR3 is TGTGCCAGCAGCTTAAGTTCATCGACTAGGGATACGCAGTATTTT. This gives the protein CASSLSSSTRDTQYF.

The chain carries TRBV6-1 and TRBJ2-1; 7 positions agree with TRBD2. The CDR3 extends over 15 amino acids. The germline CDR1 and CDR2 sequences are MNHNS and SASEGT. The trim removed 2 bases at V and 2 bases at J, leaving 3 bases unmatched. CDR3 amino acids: CASSESGGAYNEQFF. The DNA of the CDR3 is TGTGCCAGCAGTGAAAGTGGGGGGGCCTACAATGAGCAGTTCTTC.

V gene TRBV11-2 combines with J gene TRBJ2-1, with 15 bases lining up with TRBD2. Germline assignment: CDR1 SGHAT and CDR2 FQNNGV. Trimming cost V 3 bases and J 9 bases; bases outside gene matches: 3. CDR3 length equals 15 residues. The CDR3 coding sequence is TGTGCCAGCAGCTTCGGGACTAGCGGGAGGATTGAGCAGTTCTTC. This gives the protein CASSFGTSGRIEQFF.

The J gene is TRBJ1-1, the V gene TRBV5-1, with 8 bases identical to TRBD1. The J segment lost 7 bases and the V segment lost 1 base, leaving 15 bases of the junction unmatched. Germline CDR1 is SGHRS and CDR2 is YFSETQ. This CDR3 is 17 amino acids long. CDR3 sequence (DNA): TGCGCCAGCAGCTTGAGGGCAGGGGGCATTGGGGAGGGTGAAGCTTTCTTT. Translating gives CASSLRAGGIGEGEAFF.

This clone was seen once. The CDR3 DNA follows: TGTGCCAGCGGGCAGGTGGAGAACACTGAAGCTTTCTTT. As protein: CASGQVENTEAFF. The J gene is TRBJ1-1, the V gene TRBV6-1; no reliable D call. The V end lost 8 bases, the J end lost 1 base, and 11 bases lay between the germline ends. The germline CDR1 and CDR2 sequences are MNHNS and SASEGT. The CDR3 length is 13 residues.

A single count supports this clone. The DNA of the CDR3 is TGTGCCAGTAGTCGGACAACTAATGAAAAACTGTTTTTT. Translated, it gives CASSRTTNEKLFF. The chain is built from TRBV19 and TRBJ1-4; D not certain. Trimming pared 5 bases from V and 0 bases from J, leaving 4 bases between. This CDR3 comprises 13 residues. Germline V gene sequence: CDR1 LNHDA, CDR2 SQIVND (reference sequence).

CDR3 loop: CASSFSQAGGYEQYF. CDR3 coding DNA: TGTGCCAGCAGTTTCTCCCAGGCTGGTGGCTACGAGCAGTACTTC. The V and J genes are TRBV6-5 and TRBJ2-5; D unresolved. The last part of the DNA fits TRBJ2-7 better; the J call may be wrong. Per germline, CDR1 MNHEY and CDR2 SVGAGI. The CDR3 runs to 15 residues.

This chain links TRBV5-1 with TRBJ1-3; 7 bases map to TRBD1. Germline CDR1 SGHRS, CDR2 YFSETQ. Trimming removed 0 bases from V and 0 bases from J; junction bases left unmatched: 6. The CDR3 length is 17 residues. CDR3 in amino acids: CASSLGPQGYSGNTIYF. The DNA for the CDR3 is TGCGCCAGCAGCTTGGGTCCACAGGGGTACTCTGGAAACACCATATATTTT.

The CDR3 sequence: CASSFGQADTQYF. CDR3 in DNA: TGTGCCAGCAGCTTCGGCCAGGCAGATACGCAGTATTTT. The chain carries TRBV11-3 and TRBJ2-3; no firm D call. The CDR3 consists of 13 residues. The V gene's germline CDR1 is SGHNT and CDR2 YENEEA. V dropped 3 bases and J dropped 4 bases, with 8 bases sitting between them.

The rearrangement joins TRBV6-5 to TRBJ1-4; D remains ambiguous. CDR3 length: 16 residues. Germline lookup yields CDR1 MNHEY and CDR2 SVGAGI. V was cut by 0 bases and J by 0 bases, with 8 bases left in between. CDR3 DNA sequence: TGTGCCAGCAGTTACTCCCTGAGTGCAACTAATGAAAAACTGTTTTTT. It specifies CASSYSLSATNEKLFF.

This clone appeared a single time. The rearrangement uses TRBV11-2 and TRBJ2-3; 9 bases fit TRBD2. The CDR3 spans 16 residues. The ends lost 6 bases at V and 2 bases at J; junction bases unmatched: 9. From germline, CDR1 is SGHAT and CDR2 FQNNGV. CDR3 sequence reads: CASSLRLADPTDTQYF. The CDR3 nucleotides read TGTGCCAGCAGTCTTAGACTAGCGGACCCCACAGATACGCAGTATTTT.

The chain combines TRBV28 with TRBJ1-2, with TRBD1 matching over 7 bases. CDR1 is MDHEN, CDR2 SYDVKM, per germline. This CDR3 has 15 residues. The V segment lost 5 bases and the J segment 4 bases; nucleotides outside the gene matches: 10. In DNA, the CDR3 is TGTGCCAGCAGTAGAACAGGGGAGGGAGGCTATGGCTACACCTTC. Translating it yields CASSRTGEGGYGYTF.

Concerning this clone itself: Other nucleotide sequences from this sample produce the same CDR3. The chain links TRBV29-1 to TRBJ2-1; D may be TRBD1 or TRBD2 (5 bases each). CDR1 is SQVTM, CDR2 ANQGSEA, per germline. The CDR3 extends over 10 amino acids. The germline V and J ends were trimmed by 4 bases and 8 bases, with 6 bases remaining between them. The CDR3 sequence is CSVGGYEQFF. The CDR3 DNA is TGCAGCGTTGGGGGGTATGAGCAGTTCTTC.

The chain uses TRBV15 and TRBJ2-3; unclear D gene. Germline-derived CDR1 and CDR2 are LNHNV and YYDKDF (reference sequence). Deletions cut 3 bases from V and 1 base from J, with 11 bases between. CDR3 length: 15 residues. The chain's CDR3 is CATSRGNSGTDTQYF. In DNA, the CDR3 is TGTGCCACCAGCAGGGGAAACTCAGGCACAGATACGCAGTATTTT.

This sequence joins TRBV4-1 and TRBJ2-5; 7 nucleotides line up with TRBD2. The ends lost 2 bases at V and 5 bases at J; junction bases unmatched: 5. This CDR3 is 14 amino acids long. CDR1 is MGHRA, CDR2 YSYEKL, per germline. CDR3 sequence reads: CASSQLAVGETQYF. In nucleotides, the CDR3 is TGCGCCAGCAGCCAACTAGCGGTGGGGGAGACCCAGTACTTC.

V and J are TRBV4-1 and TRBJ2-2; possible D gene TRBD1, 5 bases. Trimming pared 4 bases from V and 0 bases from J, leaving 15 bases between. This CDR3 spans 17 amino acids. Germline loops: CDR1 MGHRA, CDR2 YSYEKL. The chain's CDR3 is CASSLPRARTNTGELFF. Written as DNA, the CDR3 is TGCGCCAGCAGCCTCCCCAGGGCACGGACGAACACCGGGGAGCTGTTTTTT.

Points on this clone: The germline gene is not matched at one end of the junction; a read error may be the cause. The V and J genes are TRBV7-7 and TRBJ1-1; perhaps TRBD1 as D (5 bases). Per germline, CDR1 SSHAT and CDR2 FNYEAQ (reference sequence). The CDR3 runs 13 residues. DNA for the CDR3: TGTGCTAGCAGCCCGTCCTTTACAGGTGAAGCTTTCTTT. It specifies CASSPSFTGEAFF. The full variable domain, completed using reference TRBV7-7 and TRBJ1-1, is GAGVSQSPRYKVTKRGQDVTLRCDPISSHATLYWYQQALGQGPEFLTYFNYEAQPDKSGLPSDRFSAERPEGSISTLTIQRTEQRDSAMYRCASSPSFTGEAFFGQGTRLTVV.

The CDR3 coding sequence is TGCGCCAGCAGCATAGGACAGGGGAAGTACTTC. This gives the protein CASSIGQGKYF. The V gene is TRBV5-1, the J gene TRBJ2-5; 9 nucleotides align to TRBD1. The CDR3 length is 11 residues. CDR1 is SGHRS, CDR2 YFSETQ, per germline. V trimming: 4 bases; J trimming: 12 bases; junction bases outside the gene matches: 4.

Here the CDR3 DNA reads TGTGCCAGCAGCAGACGATACGAGCAGTACTTC. As protein: CASSRRYEQYF. The chain employs TRBV5-4 and TRBJ2-7; no clear D. The CDR3 totals 11 residues. CDR1 is SGHNT and CDR2 is YYREEE in the germline V gene (reference sequence). Trimming cost V 4 bases and J 4 bases, with 6 bases left between them.

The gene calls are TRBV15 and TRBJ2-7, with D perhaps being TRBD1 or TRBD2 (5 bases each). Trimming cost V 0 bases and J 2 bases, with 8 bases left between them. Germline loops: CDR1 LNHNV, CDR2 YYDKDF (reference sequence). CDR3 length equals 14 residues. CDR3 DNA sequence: TGTGCCACCAGCAGAGATAGGGGACCCTACGAGCAGTACTTC. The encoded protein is CATSRDRGPYEQYF.

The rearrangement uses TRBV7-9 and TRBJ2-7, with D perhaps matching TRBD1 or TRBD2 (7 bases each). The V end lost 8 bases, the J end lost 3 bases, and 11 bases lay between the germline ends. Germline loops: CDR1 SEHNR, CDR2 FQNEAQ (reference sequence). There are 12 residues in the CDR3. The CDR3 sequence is CASSGGVYEQYF. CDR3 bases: TGTGCCAGCTCAGGGGGGGTCTACGAGCAGTACTTC.

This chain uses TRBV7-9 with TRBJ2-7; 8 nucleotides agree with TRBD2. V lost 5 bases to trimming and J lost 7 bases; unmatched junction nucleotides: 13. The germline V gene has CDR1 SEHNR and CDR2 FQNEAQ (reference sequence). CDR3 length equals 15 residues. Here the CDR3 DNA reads TGTGCCAGCAGCCCGAAGATAAGACTAGCGAGTGAGCAGTACTTC. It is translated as CASSPKIRLASEQYF.

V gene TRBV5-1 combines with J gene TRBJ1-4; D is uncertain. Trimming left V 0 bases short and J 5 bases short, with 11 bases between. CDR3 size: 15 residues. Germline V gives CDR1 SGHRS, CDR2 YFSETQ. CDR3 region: CASSLARPGNEKLFF. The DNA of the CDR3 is TGCGCCAGCAGCTTGGCTCGGCCCGGGAATGAAAAACTGTTTTTT.

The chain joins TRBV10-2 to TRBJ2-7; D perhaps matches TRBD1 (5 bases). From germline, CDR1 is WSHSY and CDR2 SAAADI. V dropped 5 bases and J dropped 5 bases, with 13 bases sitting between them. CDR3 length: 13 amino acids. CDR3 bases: TGCGCCAGCAGTACGACAGTGGTGGACGAGCAGTACTTC. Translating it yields CASSTTVVDEQYF.

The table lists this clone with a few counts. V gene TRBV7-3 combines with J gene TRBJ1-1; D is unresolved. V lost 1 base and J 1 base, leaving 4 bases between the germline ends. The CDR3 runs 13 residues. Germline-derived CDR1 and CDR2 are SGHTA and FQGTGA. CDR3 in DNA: TGTGCCAGCAGCTTAAGAGGGAACACTGAAGCTTTCTTT. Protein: CASSLRGNTEAFF.